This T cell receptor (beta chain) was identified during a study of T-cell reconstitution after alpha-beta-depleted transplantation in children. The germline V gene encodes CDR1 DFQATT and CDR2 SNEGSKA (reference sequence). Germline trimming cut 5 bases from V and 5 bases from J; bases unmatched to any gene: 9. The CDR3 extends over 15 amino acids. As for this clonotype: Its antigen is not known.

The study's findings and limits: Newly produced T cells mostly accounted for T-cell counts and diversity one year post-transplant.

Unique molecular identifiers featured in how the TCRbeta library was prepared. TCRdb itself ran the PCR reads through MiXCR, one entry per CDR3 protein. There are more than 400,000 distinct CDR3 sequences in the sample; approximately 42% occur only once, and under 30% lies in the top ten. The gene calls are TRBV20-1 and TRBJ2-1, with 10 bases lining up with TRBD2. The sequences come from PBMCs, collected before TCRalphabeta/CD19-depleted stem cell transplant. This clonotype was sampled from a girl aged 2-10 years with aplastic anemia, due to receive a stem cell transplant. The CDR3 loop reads CSAPGWLAGDNEQFF. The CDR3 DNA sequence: TGCAGTGCTCCGGGTTGGCTAGCGGGAGACAATGAGCAGTTCTTC.